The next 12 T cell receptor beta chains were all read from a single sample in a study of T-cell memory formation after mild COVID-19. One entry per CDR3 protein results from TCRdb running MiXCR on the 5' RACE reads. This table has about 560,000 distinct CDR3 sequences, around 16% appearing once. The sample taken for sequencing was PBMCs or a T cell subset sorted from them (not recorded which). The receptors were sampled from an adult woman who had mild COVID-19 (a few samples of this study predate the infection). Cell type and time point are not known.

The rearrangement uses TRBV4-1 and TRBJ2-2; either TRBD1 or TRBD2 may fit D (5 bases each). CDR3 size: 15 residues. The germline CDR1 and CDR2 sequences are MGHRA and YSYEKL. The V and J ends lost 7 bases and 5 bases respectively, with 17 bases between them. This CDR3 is CASTPGDGPTGELFF. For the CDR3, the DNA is TGCGCCAGCACACCTGGGGACGGACCGACCGGGGAGCTGTTTTTT.

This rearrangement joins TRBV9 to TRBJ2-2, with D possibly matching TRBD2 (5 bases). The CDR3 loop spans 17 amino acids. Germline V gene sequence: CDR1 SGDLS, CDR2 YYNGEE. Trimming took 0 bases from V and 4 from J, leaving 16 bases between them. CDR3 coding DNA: TGTGCCAGCAGCGTAGGCGGTAGGGAGCGCGGCACCGGGGAGCTGTTTTTT. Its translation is CASSVGGRERGTGELFF.

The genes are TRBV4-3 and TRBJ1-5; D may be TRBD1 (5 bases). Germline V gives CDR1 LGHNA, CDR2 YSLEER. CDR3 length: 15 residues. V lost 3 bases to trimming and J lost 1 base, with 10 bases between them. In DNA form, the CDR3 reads TGCGCCAGCAGCCAGGGGACGGGGAGCAATCAGCCCCAGCATTTT. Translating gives CASSQGTGSNQPQHF.

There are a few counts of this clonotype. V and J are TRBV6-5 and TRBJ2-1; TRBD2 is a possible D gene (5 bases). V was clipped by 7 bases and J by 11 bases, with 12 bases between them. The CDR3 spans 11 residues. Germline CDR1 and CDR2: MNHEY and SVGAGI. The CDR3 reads CASKKGVKQFF. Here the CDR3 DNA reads TGTGCCAGCAAAAAGGGAGTTAAGCAGTTCTTC.

The CDR3 region has the DNA TGTGCCAGCAACCTCGATCTGAACACTGAAGCTTTCTTT. Its translation: CASNLDLNTEAFF. The chain couples TRBV7-9 to TRBJ1-1, with no clear D. With 7 bases removed from V and 0 bases from J, the gap between germline ends came to 9 bases. CDR1 is SEHNR and CDR2 is FQNEAQ in the germline V gene (reference sequence). The CDR3 consists of 13 residues.

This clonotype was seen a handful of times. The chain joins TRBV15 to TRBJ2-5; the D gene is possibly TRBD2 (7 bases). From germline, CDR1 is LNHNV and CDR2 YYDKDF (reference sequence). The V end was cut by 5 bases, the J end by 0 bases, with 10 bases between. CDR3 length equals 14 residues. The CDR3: CATSGEGDQETQYF. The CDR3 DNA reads TGTGCCACCAGCGGGGAGGGGGACCAAGAGACCCAGTACTTC.

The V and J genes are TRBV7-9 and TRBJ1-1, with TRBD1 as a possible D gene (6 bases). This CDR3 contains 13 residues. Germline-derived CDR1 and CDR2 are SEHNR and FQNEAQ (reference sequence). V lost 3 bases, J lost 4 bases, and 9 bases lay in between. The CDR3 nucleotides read TGTGCCAGCAGCTTCGGACAGATCACTGAAGCTTTCTTT. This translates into CASSFGQITEAFF.

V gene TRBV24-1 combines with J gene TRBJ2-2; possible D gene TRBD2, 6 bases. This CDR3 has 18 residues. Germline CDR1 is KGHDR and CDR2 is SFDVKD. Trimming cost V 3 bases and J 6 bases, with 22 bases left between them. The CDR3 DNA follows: TGTGCCACCAGTGATCCAAACCTAGCGCATATTTTGCCCGGGGAGCTGTTTTTT. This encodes CATSDPNLAHILPGELFF.

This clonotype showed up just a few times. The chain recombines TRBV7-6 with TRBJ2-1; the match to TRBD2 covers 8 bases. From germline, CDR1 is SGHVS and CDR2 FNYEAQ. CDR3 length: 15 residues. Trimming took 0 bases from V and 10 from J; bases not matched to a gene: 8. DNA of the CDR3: TGTGCCAGCAGCTTAGCGGGGATCTTAGCGGGAGAGCAGTTCTTC. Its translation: CASSLAGILAGEQFF.

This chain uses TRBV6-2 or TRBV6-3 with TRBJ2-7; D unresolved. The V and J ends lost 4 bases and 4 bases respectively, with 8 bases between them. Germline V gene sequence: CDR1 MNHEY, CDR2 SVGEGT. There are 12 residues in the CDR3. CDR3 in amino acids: CASSFRLYEQYF. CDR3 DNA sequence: TGTGCCAGCAGTTTCCGGTTATACGAGCAGTACTTC.

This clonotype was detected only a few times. The CDR3 region has the DNA TGTGCCAGCAACCCGGGACAGCCTTGGCGGTCACCCCTCCACTTT. Protein sequence: CASNPGQPWRSPLHF. The V and J genes are TRBV14 and TRBJ1-6; 7 nucleotides align to TRBD1. The junction had 13 bases not matched to a gene; V was cut back by 7 bases and J by 10 bases. Germline CDR1 and CDR2: SGHDN and FVKESK. The CDR3 extends over 15 amino acids. The full variable domain, rest sourced from reference TRBV14 and TRBJ1-6, is EAGVTQFPSHSVIEKGQTVTLRCDPISGHDNLYWYRRVMGKEIKFLLHFVKESKQDESGMPNNRFLAERTGGTYSTLKVQPAELEDSGVYFCASNPGQPWRSPLHFGNGTRLTVT.

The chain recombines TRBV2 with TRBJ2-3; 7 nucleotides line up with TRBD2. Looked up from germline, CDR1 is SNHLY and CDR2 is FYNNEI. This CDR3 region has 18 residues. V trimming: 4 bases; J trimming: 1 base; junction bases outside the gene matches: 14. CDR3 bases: TGTGCCAGCAGTGGACTTCCTGGGACTATTCTCCGCACAGATACGCAGTATTTT. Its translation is CASSGLPGTILRTDTQYF.